The clone carrying this T cell receptor (beta chain) was observed many times. The junction departs from germline at one end; a sequencing error may be responsible. CDR3 length equals 13 residues. These data originate in a study of blood T cells in healthy people across ages. Then a second PCR, running roughly 7 to 12 cycles, was carried out with a sample-barcoded 5' primer and a J-beta primer mix. Using its own MiXCR run on the 5' RACE reads, TCRdb lists one record per CDR3 protein. This table has 800,000 to 950,000 distinct CDR3 sequences, almost 30% appearing once. This sample was also put to use in a study of T cells of mothers and their children.

The genes are TRBV12-3 or TRBV12-4 and TRBJ2-7; D not certain. The sequenced sample was blood. This TCR derives from a woman aged 40 to 49 in good health. Written as DNA, the CDR3 is TGTGCCAGCAGTTTAGGCGGTTCCTGCGAGCAGTACTTC. It codes for CASSLGGSCEQYF.